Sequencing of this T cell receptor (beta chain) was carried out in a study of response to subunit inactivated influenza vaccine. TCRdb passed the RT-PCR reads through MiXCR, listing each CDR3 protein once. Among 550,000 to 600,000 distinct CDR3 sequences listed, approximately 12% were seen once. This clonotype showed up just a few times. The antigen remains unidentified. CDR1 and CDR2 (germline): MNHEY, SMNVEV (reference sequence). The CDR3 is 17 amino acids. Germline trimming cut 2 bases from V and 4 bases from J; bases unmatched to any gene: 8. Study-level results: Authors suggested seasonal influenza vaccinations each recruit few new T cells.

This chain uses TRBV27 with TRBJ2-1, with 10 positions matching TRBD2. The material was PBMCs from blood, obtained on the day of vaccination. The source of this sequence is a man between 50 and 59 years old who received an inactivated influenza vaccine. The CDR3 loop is CASSLLLAGAGYNEQFF. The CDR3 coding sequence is TGTGCCAGCAGTTTACTCCTAGCGGGAGCGGGTTACAATGAGCAGTTCTTC.